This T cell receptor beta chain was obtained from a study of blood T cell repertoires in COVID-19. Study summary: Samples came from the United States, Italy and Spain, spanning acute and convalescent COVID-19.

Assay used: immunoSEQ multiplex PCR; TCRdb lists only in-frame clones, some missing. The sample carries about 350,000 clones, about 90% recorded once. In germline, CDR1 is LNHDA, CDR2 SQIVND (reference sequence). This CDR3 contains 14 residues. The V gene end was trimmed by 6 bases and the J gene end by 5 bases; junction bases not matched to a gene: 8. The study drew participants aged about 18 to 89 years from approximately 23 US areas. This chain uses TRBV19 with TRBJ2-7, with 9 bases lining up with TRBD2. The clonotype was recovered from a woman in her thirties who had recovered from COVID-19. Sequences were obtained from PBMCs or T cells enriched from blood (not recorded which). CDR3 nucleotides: TGTGCCAGTAGAAGGTTAGCGGGGGACCACGAGCAGTACTTC. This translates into CASRRLAGDHEQYF.